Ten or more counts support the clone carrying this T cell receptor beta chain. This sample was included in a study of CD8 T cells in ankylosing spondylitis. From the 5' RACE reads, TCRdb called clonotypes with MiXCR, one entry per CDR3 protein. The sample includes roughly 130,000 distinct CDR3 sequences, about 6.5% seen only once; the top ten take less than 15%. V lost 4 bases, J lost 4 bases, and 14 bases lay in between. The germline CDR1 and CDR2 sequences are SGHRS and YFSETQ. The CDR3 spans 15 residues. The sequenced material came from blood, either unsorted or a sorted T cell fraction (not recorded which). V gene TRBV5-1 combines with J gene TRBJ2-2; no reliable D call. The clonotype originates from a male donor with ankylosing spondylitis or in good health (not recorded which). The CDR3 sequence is CASSPRIPATGELFF. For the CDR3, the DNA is TGCGCCAGCAGCCCTAGGATTCCGGCCACCGGGGAGCTGTTTTTT.